This TCR beta chain was observed in a study of blood T cell repertoires in COVID-19. As regards this clone: This could be a read error, since a much larger clone is one nucleotide away.

The CDR3 consists of 15 residues. The V segment lost 3 bases and the J segment 7 bases; nucleotides outside the gene matches: 4. Germline CDR1 reads SGHDT; CDR2 reads YYEEEE. Clones were read by immunoSEQ multiplex PCR, and TCRdb kept only the in-frame ones, dropping some. The table has roughly 260,000 clones, under 90% seen once. The source of this sequence is a young woman with acute or convalescent COVID-19. Sequenced input: peripheral blood. The rearrangement uses TRBV5-6 and TRBJ2-1, with 13 bases identical to TRBD2. CDR3 in amino acids: CASSWGLAGRNEQFF. The DNA for the CDR3 is TGTGCCAGCAGCTGGGGACTAGCGGGAAGGAATGAGCAGTTCTTC.